This T cell receptor (beta chain) emerged from a study of cytomegalovirus exposure and HLA in healthy donors. In the study overall: It was reported in a later analysis that the 100 to 150 validation repertoires used the same platform as the approximately 650 first-cohort repertoires.

V was cut by 1 base and J by 7 bases, with 13 bases left in between. CDR3 length: 14 residues. Germline V lookup: CDR1 MNHNS, CDR2 SASEGT. Repertoires were generated with immunoSEQ multiplex PCR, while TCRdb's copy carries only in-frame clones and drops some. This table holds under 140,000 clones, 85% to 90% found once. The receptor's source is a woman between 25 and 40 years old in good health and CMV-seropositive. V usage is TRBV6-1 and J usage is TRBJ1-2; D is perhaps TRBD1 (5 bases). Sequencing used PBMCs. CDR3 in amino acids: CASSEVPGLGGYTF. Here the CDR3 DNA reads TGTGCCAGCAGTGAAGTGCCAGGGCTAGGTGGCTACACCTTC.